In its sample, the clone carrying this TCR beta chain was seen a few times. The antigen is unknown. The data stem from a study of response to subunit inactivated influenza vaccine. General study findings and limits: The authors suggested that every seasonal influenza vaccination recruits few new T cells.

The CDR3 loop spans 13 amino acids. The ends were cut back, 4 bases at V and 4 bases at J, with 14 bases in the middle. The germline CDR1 and CDR2 sequences are DFQATT and SNEGSKA (reference sequence). TCRdb re-analysed the RT-PCR reads in MiXCR, keeping a single row per CDR3 protein. The sample includes roughly 650,000 distinct CDR3 sequences, approximately 14% of them seen just once. The receptor was isolated from a man aged 50 to 59 who received an inactivated influenza vaccine. The V and J genes are TRBV20-1 and TRBJ2-7; no firm D call. Specimen: PBMCs from blood, collected around two weeks before vaccination. CDR3 bases: TGCAGTGCTATTTCGGACGCCCGTTACGAGCAGTACTTC. Amino acid sequence: CSAISDARYEQYF.